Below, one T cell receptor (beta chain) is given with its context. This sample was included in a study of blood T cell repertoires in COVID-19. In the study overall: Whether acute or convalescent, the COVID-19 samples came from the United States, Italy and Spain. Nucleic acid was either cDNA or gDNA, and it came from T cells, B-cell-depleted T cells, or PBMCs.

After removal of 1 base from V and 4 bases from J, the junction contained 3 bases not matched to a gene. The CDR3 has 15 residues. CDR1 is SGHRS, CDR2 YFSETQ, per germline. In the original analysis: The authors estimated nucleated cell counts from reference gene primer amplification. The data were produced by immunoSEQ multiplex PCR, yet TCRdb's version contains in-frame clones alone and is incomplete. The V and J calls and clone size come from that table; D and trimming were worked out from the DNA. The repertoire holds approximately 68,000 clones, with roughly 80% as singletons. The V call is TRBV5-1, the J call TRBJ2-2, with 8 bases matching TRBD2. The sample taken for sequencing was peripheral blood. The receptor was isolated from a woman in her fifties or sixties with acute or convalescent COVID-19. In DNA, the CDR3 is TGCGCCAGCAGCTTGTACGGGGGGGCCACCGGGGAGCTGTTTTTT. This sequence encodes CASSLYGGATGELFF.